This entry concerns a single T cell receptor beta chain. Its specific antigen is unknown. These data come from a study of CXCR3-negative and CXCR3-positive naive CD8 T cells (dated by TCRdb to between 2018 and 2021). Study-level background: In total, about 130 million TRB reads were obtained, which works out to roughly 1.5 +/- 0.3 million reads per library. The diversity and physicochemical repertoire analyses included some 11 donors pooled from two independent experiments. For the TRBV-TRBJ cluster analysis, the naive subsets came from a handful of donors, while the memory cells came from 3 donors. Here is what the overall study found, with its caveats: TRB CDR3s from CXCR3-positive naive cells showed higher hydrophobicity (lower Kidera factor 4), lower energy, and higher strength and volume indices than CXCR3-negative naive cells. Repertoire diversity was comparably high in both naive subsets but much lower in memory CD8+ T cells. Surface CD5, linked to self-reactivity in mice, was comparable between naive subsets; TCR interaction strength was therefore also inferred from TRB CDR3 physicochemical properties. Freshly isolated PBMCs were used for most assays because CXCR3 expression partially decreased after cryopreservation. Naive CXCR3-negative and CXCR3-positive cells from the same donor showed similar TRBV-TRBJ usage, whereas memory cells showed distinct patterns.

The instrument was a NextSeq 550. The Human TCR Profiling Kit (MiLaboratory) was used to prepare UMI-labeled 5' RACE TRB cDNA libraries. The full amount of extracted RNA was used for cDNA synthesis, and the full amount of resulting cDNA was used for PCR amplification. Libraries were prepared in parallel with an identical number of PCR cycles. Under the source paper's analysis protocol: With a requirement of at least two reads per UMI, MIGEC and MiXCR extracted about 50,000 +/- 10,000 unique UMI-labeled TRB cDNA molecules per library. An average of around 40,000 +/- 10,000 functional in-frame TRB CDR3 nucleotide clonotypes without stop codons was found per library. Diversity metrics, including normalized Shannon-Wiener and Chao1, were computed in VDJtools after downsampling to 5000 UMI-labeled TRB molecules per sample. Clonotype-size-weighted physicochemical properties of the central five CDR3 residues (interaction energy, strength, volume and Kidera factor 4) were computed in VDJtools. TCRdb reprocessed the raw reads; every CDR3 protein sequence is a single record, and DNA is not supplied. The V and J calls, along with clone size, are taken from TCRdb and not from the paper's own processing. This sample's listing comprises roughly 130,000 distinct CDR3 sequences. Together, the top ten hold around 0.62% of the sample.

For each CD8+ T cell subset, flow sorting was done in triplicate, and roughly 330,000 cells per subset went directly into RLT lysis buffer. Naive CD8+ T cells were defined stringently as CD45RO-CCR7+CD27+CD95- to exclude memory contaminants. Using standard density gradient centrifugation, peripheral blood mononuclear cells were isolated from buffy coats. A FACSAria III was used to flow-sort naive CD8+ T cells into CXCR3-negative and CXCR3-positive populations. An RNeasy Mini Kit was used to extract total RNA from the sorted cells. The CDR3 runs 14 amino acids, cysteine and phenylalanine included. The nucleotide record is missing.

Material: naive CXCR3+ CD8+ T cells from blood. Explained via the paper, the cell subset or site label denotes: CD45RO-CCR7+CD27+CD95- naive CD8+ T cells expressing CXCR3 (TNR3+). This receptor was taken from a human donor in good health. Some clones in this sample may be carry-over from other donors' samples. The sequence links TRBV12-3 or TRBV12-4 to TRBJ2-5. The CDR3 protein: CASSFSAFQETQYF.